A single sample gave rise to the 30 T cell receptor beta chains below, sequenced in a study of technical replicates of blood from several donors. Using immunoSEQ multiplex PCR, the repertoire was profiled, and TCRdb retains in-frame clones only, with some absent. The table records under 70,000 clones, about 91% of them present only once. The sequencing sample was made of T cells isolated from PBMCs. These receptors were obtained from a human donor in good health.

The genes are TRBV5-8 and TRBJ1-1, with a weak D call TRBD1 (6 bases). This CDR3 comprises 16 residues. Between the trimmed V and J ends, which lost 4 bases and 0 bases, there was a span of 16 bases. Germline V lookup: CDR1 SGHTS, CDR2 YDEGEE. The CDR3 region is CASSRYSGTMNTEAFF. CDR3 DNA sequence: TGTGCCAGCAGCCGATACTCCGGGACAATGAACACTGAAGCTTTCTTT.

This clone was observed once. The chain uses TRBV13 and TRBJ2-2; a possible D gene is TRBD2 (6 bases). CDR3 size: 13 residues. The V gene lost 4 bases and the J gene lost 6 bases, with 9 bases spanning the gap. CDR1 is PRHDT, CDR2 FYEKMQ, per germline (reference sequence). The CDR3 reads CASSWGEAGELFF. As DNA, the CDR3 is TGTGCCAGCAGCTGGGGGGAGGCCGGGGAGCTGTTTTTT.

The CDR3 nucleotides are TGTGCCAGCAGTAATACAGGGCCCTATGGCTACACCTTC. As protein: CASSNTGPYGYTF. This rearrangement joins TRBV2 to TRBJ1-2; D might be TRBD1 (6 bases). This CDR3 spans 13 amino acids. Germline-derived CDR1 and CDR2 are SNHLY and FYNNEI. Trimming removed 5 bases from V and 4 bases from J, with 11 bases in between. Based on the CDR3 plus reference TRBV2 and TRBJ1-2, the full variable domain is EPEVTQTPSHQVTQMGQEVILRCVPISNHLYFYWYRQILGQKVEFLVSFYNNEISEKSEIFDDQFSVERPDGSNFTLKIRSTKLEDSAMYFCASSNTGPYGYTFGSGTRLTVV.

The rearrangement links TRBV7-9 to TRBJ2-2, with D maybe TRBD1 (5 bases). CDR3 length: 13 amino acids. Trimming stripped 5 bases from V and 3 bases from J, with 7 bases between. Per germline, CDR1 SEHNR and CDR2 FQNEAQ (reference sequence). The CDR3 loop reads CASSRRDTGELFF. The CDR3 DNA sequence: TGTGCCAGCAGCCGCAGGGACACCGGGGAGCTGTTTTTT.

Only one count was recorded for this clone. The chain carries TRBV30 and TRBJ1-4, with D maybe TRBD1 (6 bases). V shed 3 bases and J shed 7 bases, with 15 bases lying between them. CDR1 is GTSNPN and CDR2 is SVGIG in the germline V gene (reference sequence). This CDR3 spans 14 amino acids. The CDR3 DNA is TGTGCCTGGAGCACAGGGACGGAGGTTGAAAAACTGTTTTTT. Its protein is CAWSTGTEVEKLFF.

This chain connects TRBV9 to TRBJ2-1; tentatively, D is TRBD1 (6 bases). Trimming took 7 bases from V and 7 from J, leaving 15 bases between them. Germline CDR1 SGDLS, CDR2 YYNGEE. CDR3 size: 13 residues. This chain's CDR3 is CASSAGTINEQFF. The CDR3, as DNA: TGTGCCAGCTCCGCCGGGACAATAAATGAGCAGTTCTTC. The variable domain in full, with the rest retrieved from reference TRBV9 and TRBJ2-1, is DSGVTQTPKHLITATGQRVTLRCSPRSGDLSVYWYQQSLDQGLQFLIQYYNGEERAKGNILERFSAQQFPDLHSELNLSSLELGDSALYFCASSAGTINEQFFGPGTRLTVL.

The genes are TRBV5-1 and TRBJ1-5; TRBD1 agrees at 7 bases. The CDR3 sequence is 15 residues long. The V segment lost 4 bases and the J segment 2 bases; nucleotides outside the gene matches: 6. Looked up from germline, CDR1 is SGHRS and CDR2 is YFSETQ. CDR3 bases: TGCGCCAGCAGCACAGGGGCAGGGGGCAATCAGCCCCAGCATTTT. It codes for CASSTGAGGNQPQHF.

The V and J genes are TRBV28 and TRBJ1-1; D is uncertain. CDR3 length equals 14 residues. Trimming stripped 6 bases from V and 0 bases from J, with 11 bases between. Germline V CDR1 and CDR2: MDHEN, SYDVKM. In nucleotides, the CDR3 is TGTGCCAGCAGCTCAGATGCGGTGAACACTGAAGCTTTCTTT. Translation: CASSSDAVNTEAFF.

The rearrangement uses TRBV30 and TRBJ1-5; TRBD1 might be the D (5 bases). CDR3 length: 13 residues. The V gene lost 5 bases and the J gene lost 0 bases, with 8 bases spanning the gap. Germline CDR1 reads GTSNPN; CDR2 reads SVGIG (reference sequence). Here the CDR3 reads CAWQGGSNQPQHF. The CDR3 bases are TGTGCCTGGCAGGGTGGTAGCAATCAGCCCCAGCATTTT.

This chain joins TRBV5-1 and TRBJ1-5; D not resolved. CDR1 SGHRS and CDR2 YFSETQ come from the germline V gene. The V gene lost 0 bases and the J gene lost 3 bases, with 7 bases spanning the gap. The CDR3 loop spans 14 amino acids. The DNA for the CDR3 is TGCGCCAGCAGCTTGGACAGATCCAATCAGCCCCAGCATTTT. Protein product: CASSLDRSNQPQHF.

CDR3 sequence: CASSLAGVNEQYF. The CDR3 DNA is TGTGCCAGCAGCTTAGCGGGAGTCAACGAGCAGTACTTC. The V gene is TRBV11-2, the J gene TRBJ2-7; D possibly corresponds to TRBD2 (6 bases). Trimming left V 1 base short and J 5 bases short, with 9 bases between. The V gene's germline CDR1 is SGHAT and CDR2 FQNNGV. The CDR3 has 13 amino acids.

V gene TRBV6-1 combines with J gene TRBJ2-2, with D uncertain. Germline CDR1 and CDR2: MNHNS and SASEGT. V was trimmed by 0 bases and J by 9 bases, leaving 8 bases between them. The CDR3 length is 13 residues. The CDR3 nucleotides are TGTGCCAGCAGTGAAGCGGCAGGCAGGGAGCTGTTTTTT. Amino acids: CASSEAAGRELFF.

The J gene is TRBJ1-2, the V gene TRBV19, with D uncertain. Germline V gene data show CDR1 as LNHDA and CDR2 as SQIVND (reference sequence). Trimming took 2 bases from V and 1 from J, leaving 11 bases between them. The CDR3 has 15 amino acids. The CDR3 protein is CASSIRGEINYGYTF. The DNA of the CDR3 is TGTGCCAGTAGTATACGCGGGGAAATTAACTATGGCTACACCTTC.

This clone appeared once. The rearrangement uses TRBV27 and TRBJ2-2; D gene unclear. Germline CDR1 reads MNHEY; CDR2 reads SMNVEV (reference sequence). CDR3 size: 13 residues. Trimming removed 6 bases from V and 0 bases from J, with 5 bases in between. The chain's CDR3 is CASRLTNTGELFF. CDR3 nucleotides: TGTGCCAGCAGACTGACGAACACCGGGGAGCTGTTTTTT.

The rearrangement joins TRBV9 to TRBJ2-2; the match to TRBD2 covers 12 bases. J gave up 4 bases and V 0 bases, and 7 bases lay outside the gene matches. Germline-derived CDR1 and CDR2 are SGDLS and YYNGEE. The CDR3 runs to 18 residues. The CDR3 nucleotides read TGTGCCAGCAGCGTAGGTACTAGCGGGAGGTCGAGCACCGGGGAGCTGTTTTTT. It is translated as CASSVGTSGRSSTGELFF. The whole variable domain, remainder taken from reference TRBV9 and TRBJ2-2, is DSGVTQTPKHLITATGQRVTLRCSPRSGDLSVYWYQQSLDQGLQFLIQYYNGEERAKGNILERFSAQQFPDLHSELNLSSLELGDSALYFCASSVGTSGRSSTGELFFGEGSRLTVL.

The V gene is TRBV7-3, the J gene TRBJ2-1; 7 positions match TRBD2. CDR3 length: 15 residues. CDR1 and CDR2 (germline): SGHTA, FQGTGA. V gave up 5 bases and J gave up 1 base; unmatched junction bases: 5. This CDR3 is CASSLNSGSYNEQFF. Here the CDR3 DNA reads TGTGCCAGCAGCCTAAATAGCGGGTCCTACAATGAGCAGTTCTTC.

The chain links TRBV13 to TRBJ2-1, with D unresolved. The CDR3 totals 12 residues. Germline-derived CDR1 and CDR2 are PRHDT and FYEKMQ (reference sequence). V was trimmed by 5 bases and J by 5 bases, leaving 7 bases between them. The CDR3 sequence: CASSATDNEQFF. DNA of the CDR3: TGTGCCAGCAGCGCAACGGACAATGAGCAGTTCTTC.

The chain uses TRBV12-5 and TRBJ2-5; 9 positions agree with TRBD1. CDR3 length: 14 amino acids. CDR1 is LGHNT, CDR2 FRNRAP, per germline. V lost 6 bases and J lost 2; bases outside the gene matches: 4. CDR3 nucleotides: TGTGCTAGTGGGACCGGGACAGGGCAAGAGACCCAGTACTTC. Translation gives CASGTGTGQETQYF. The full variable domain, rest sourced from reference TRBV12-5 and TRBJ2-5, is DARVTQTPRHKVTEMGQEVTMRCQPILGHNTVFWYRQTMMQGLELLAYFRNRAPLDDSGMPKDRFSAEMPDATLATLKIQPSEPRDSAVYFCASGTGTGQETQYFGPGTRLLVL.

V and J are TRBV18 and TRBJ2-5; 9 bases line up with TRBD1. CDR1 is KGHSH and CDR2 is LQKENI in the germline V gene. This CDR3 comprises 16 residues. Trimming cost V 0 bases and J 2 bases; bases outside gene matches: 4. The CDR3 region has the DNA TGTGCCAGCTCACCACCAAGGGACAGGGCTCAAGAGACCCAGTACTTC. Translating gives CASSPPRDRAQETQYF. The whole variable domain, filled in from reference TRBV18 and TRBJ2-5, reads NAGVMQNPRHLVRRRGQEARLRCSPMKGHSHVYWYRQLPEEGLKFMVYLQKENIIDESGMPKERFSAEFPKEGPSILRIQQVVRGDSAAYFCASSPPRDRAQETQYFGPGTRLLVL.

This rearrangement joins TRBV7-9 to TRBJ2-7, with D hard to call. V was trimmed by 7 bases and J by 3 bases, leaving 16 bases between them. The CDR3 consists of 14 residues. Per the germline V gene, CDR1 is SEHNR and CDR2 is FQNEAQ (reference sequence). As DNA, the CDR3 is TGTGCCAGCATCCCCCCCGGGTTCCACTACGAGCAGTACTTC. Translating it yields CASIPPGFHYEQYF. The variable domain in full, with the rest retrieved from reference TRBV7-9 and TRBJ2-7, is DTGVSQNPRHKITKRGQNVTFRCDPISEHNRLYWYRQTLGQGPEFLTYFQNEAQLEKSRLLSDRFSAERPKGSFSTLEIQRTEQGDSAMYLCASIPPGFHYEQYFGPGTRLTVT.

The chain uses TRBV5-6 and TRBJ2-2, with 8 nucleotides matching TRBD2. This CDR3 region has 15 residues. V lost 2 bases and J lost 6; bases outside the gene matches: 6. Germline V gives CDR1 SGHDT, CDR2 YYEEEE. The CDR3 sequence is CASSFQREMAGELFF. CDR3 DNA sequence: TGTGCCAGCAGCTTTCAGCGGGAGATGGCCGGGGAGCTGTTTTTT.

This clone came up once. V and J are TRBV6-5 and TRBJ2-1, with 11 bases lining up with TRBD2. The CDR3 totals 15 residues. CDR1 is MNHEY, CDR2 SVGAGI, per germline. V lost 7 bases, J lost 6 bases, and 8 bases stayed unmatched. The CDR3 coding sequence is TGTGCCAGCAACACCGGGACTAGCGGTACCAATGAGCAGTTCTTC. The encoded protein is CASNTGTSGTNEQFF.

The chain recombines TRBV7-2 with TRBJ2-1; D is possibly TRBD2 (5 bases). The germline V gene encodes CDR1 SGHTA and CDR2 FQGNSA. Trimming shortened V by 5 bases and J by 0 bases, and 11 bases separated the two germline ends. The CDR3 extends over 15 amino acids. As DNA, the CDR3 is TGTGCCAGCAGCCGGGGTGCAAGCTCCTACAATGAGCAGTTCTTC. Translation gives CASSRGASSYNEQFF.

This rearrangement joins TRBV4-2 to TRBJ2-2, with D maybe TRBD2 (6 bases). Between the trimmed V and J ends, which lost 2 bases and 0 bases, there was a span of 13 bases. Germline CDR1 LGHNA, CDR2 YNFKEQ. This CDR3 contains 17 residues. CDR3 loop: CASSQSFGGTNTGELFF. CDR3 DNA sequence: TGTGCCAGCAGCCAAAGTTTCGGGGGAACGAACACCGGGGAGCTGTTTTTT.

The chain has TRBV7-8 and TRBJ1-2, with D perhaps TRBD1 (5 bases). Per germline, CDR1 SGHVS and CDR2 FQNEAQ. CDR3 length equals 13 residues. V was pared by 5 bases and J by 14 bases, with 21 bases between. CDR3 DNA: TGTGCCAGCAGCCCCGACAGTCCCGCAATGGTAACCTTC. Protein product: CASSPDSPAMVTF.

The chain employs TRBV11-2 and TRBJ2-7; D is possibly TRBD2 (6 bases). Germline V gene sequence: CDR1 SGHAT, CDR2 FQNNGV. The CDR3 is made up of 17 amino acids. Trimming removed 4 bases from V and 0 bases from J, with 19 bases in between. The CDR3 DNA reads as TGTGCCAGCAGCTCCTCGGCGGGACTGGTAAGCTCCTACGAGCAGTACTTC. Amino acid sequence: CASSSSAGLVSSYEQYF.

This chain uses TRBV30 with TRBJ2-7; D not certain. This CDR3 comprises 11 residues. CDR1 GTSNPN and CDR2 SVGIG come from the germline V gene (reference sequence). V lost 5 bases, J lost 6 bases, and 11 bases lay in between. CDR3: CAWSSPGEQYF. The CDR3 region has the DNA TGTGCCTGGTCATCCCCGGGCGAGCAGTACTTC.

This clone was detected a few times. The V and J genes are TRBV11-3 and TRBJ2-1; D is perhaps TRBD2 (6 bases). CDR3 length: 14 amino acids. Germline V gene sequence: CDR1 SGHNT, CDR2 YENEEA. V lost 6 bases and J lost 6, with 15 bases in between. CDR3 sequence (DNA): TGTGCCAGCAGTCCGGGACGGGGGTTCAATGAGCAGTTCTTC. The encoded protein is CASSPGRGFNEQFF.

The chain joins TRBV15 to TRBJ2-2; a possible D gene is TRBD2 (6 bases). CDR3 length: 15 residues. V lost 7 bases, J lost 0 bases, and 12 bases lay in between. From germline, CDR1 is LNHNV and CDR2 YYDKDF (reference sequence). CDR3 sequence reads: CATTRDSTNTGELFF. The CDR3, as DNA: TGTGCCACCACTCGGGACTCCACGAACACCGGGGAGCTGTTTTTT.

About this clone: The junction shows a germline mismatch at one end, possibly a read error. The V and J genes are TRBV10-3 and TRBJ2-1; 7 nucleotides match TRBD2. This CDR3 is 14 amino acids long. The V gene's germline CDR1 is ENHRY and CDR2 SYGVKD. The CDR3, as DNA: TGTGCCATCAGTGAGTTATTGGGAGGGCTACTCGGAATCTTC. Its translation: CAISELLGGLLGIF.